This T cell receptor (beta chain) comes out of a study of T cell repertoires in cytomegalovirus infection. Study in general: Public TCR beta signatures were indicative of both CMV infection and a matching HLA type.

CDR1 and CDR2 (germline): SGHTA, FQGNSA. Trimming pared 4 bases from V and 4 bases from J, leaving 19 bases between. This CDR3 region has 16 residues. Many counts were recorded for this clonotype. As yet, its antigen is unknown. TCRdb redid the calling of the reads with MiXCR, one entry per CDR3 protein. This table holds approximately 280,000 distinct CDR3 sequences, less than 25% found once. The sequence derives from a human donor in good health (CMV status not recorded). Some clones in this sample may be carry-over from other donors' samples. J is TRBJ1-2 and V is TRBV7-2, with TRBD1 as a possible D gene (6 bases). This specimen consisted of cultured PBMCs, obtained from culture after CMV antigen stimulation. CDR3 loop: CASSSHPDSIVYGYTF. CDR3 bases: TGTGCCAGCAGCTCTCACCCGGACAGTATTGTCTATGGCTACACCTTC.